The rows below give T cell receptor beta chains drawn from one sample of a study of regulatory T cells in long-lasting Graves disease. MiXCR was run by TCRdb on the multiplex PCR reads, yielding one entry per CDR3 protein. The top ten clones hold roughly a fifth of a sample with a few hundred thousand distinct CDR3 sequences, 18% of them seen once. The sequencing here drew on peripheral blood mononuclear cells (PBMCs), taken at new diagnosis, from a patient treated with antithyroid drugs. These receptors were obtained from a female donor with Graves disease. Each CDR3 is given with its conserved first and last residue. D genes are given only for firm matches. The size of a clone is reported for some rows only, either as once, few or many, or as a class for expanded clones.

size	V	D	J	CDR3	DNA
many	TRBV2	.	TRBJ1-2	CASSPNQGFYGYTF	TGTGCCAGCAGTCCCAACCAGGGCTTTTATGGCTACACCTTC
many	TRBV20-1	.	TRBJ2-3	CSARGQLGGTDTQYF	TGCAGTGCTAGAGGTCAACTAGGAGGCACAGATACGCAGTATTTT
many	TRBV19	.	TRBJ2-5	CASSIGAAGRLETQYF	TGTGCCAGTAGTATAGGGGCGGCGGGGAGATTAGAGACCCAGTACTTC
many	TRBV28	TRBD2	TRBJ2-1	CASSTLTPLPGGTYNEQFF	TGTGCCAGCAGTACCCTCACCCCTCTACCGGGAGGGACCTACAATGAGCAGTTCTTC
few	TRBV29-1	.	TRBJ2-7	CSVNWQGHHEQHF	TGCAGCGTTAATTGGCAGGGCCACCACGAGCAGCACTTC
.	TRBV4-1	.	TRBJ1-3	CASSHPAASGNTIYF	TGCGCCAGCAGCCACCCCGCGGCCTCTGGAAACACCATATATTTT
many	TRBV28	.	TRBJ2-7	CASSLLSREQYF	TGTGCCAGCAGTTTACTTTCCCGGGAGCAGTACTTC
many	TRBV27	.	TRBJ1-5	CASSPFESGNQPQHF	TGTGCCAGCAGTCCCTTTGAAAGCGGCAATCAGCCCCAGCATTTT
many	TRBV5-6	.	TRBJ2-1	CASSGGWGQSFF	TGTGCCAGCAGCGGGGGGTGGGGACAGTCTTTCTTC
many	TRBV30	TRBD2	TRBJ2-5	CAWASSGRGETQYF	TGTGCCTGGGCCTCTAGCGGGAGGGGGGAGACCCAGTACTTC
many	TRBV2	.	TRBJ1-1	CASRGSGTEAFF	TGTGCCAGCAGGGGAAGTGGTACTGAAGCTTTCTTT
many	TRBV6-5	.	TRBJ1-5	CASSYSFGGNQPQHF	TGTGCCAGCAGTTACTCGTTTGGAGGCAATCAGCCCCAGCATTTT
.	TRBV10-3	.	TRBJ2-3	CATGTGADTQYF	TGTGCCACTGGGACCGGGGCCGATACGCAGTATTTT